This TCR beta chain is from a study of T cell responses to AZD1222 COVID-19 vaccine. The table came from immunoSEQ multiplex PCR; TCRdb's copy has only in-frame clones and leaves some out. The sample holds tens of thousands of clones, approximately 83% seen once. Study results and limitations: Baseline seropositives among AZD1222 recipients totaled only five or six. Repertoire collection took place solely once the T cell response had peaked. The CD4 TCRs associated with vaccination extended across spike and predominated at 160-218 and 743-854.

This CDR3 spans 14 amino acids. The V end was cut by 2 bases, the J end by 1 base, with 8 bases between. The germline V gene encodes CDR1 SGDLS and CDR2 YYNGEE. About this clone: Its antigen is not identified.

The chain uses TRBV9 and TRBJ2-3; D remains ambiguous. The source material was peripheral blood, sampled 28 days after the second AZD1222 dose. This receptor was obtained from an adult who received the AZD1222 COVID-19 vaccine. Here the CDR3 DNA reads TGTGCCAGCAGCGTTAACATGGGCACAGATACGCAGTATTTT. Protein product: CASSVNMGTDTQYF.